What follows is one T cell receptor beta chain and its context. Its matching antigen is unknown. Repertoires were generated with immunoSEQ multiplex PCR, while TCRdb's copy carries only in-frame clones and drops some. Seen here are about 22,000 clones, roughly 90% observed once, and the top ten hold 15% to 20%. V was cut by 7 bases and J by 0 bases, with 9 bases left in between. CDR1 and CDR2 from the germline V gene are SQVTM and ANQGSEA. The CDR3 covers 12 residues. These data come from a study of chemoradiotherapy in HPV16-positive cancers. Regarding the study as a whole: Only a couple of HPV16-positive patients supplied the functional HPV-specificity definition.

This chain joins TRBV29-1 and TRBJ1-1; D unresolved. The sequence was obtained from a human donor with HPV-associated anogenital cancer. The sequences come from blood, collected from a patient who underwent chemoradiotherapy. CDR3 loop: CSARALNTEAFF. The CDR3 nucleotides read TGCAGCGCGAGGGCGTTGAACACTGAAGCTTTCTTT.